One sample yielded the 26 T cell receptor beta chains listed below, sequenced in a study of blood T cell repertoires in COVID-19. The protocol was immunoSEQ multiplex PCR, while the TCRdb copy is restricted to in-frame clones and leaves out a portion. The sample consists of about 250,000 clones, 88% of them appearing once. Sequenced material: peripheral blood. Receptors originate from a woman aged 30 to 39 with COVID-19, enrolled during active disease.

The chain joins TRBV27 to TRBJ2-7; 11 bases match TRBD2. Germline loops: CDR1 MNHEY, CDR2 SMNVEV (reference sequence). The ends lost 5 bases at V and 4 bases at J; junction bases unmatched: 16. The CDR3 is 18 amino acids. The CDR3 spells CASSPRLPLAGGHYEQYV. CDR3 bases: TGTGCCAGCAGTCCCCGACTACCGCTAGCGGGAGGACATTACGAGCAGTACGTC.

The rearrangement uses TRBV19 and TRBJ1-4, with 7 bases identical to TRBD1. Germline trimming cut 6 bases from V and 12 bases from J; bases unmatched to any gene: 7. The CDR3 spans 12 residues. Germline-derived CDR1 and CDR2 are LNHDA and SQIVND (reference sequence). In DNA form, the CDR3 reads TGTGCCAGTAGGCCAGGGGGAGAGGAACTGTTTTTT. Its protein is CASRPGGEELFF.

The J gene is TRBJ2-2, the V gene TRBV4-3; the D is unclear. The CDR3 spans 16 residues. V lost 1 base to trimming and J lost 5 bases, with 14 bases between them. The germline CDR1 and CDR2 sequences are LGHNA and YSLEER. The DNA of the CDR3 is TGCGCCAGCAGCCAAGCCCAGACTTCCTGGACCGGGGAGCTGTTTTTT. It specifies CASSQAQTSWTGELFF.

This clone was seen a few times. This rearrangement joins TRBV6-5 to TRBJ2-1; 13 nucleotides agree with TRBD2. In germline, CDR1 is MNHEY, CDR2 SVGAGI. The junction had 4 bases not matched to a gene; V was cut back by 6 bases and J by 8 bases. The CDR3 covers 14 residues. The chain's CDR3 is CASSRTSGSDEQFF. The CDR3 region has the DNA TGTGCCAGCAGCCGGACTAGCGGGAGTGATGAGCAGTTCTTC.

The chain is built from TRBV7-2 and TRBJ2-1; no clear D. This CDR3 contains 14 residues. The germline V gene encodes CDR1 SGHTA and CDR2 FQGNSA. V gave up 1 base and J gave up 6 bases, with 10 bases separating them. The CDR3 sequence is CASSLVEWANEQFF. CDR3 nucleotide sequence: TGTGCCAGCAGCTTAGTAGAATGGGCCAATGAGCAGTTCTTC.

The chain is built from TRBV10-2 and TRBJ2-5, with D possibly TRBD2 on 5 matching bases. Trimming took 9 bases from V and 2 from J, leaving 16 bases between them. CDR3 length: 14 amino acids. Germline CDR1 is WSHSY and CDR2 is SAAADI. CDR3 residues: CARTVRTVQETQYF. The CDR3 nucleotides are TGCGCCAGGACTGTTAGGACTGTTCAAGAGACCCAGTACTTC.

Written as DNA, the CDR3 is TGTGCCAGCAGTTGGCAGGGGGGAGAGACCCAGTACTTC. Its translation: CASSWQGGETQYF. J is TRBJ2-5 and V is TRBV6-5, with TRBD1 as a possible D gene (7 bases). V was shortened by 4 bases and J by 4 bases, with 10 bases between the two germline ends. In germline, CDR1 is MNHEY, CDR2 SVGAGI. The CDR3 runs to 13 residues.

V and J are TRBV10-3 and TRBJ2-2; 12 nucleotides line up with TRBD2. There are 16 residues in the CDR3. V gave up 5 bases and J gave up 5 bases; unmatched junction bases: 6. Germline lookup yields CDR1 ENHRY and CDR2 SYGVKD. CDR3 amino acids: CAISLSTSGGTGELFF. The DNA of the CDR3 is TGTGCCATCAGTTTATCGACTAGCGGGGGTACCGGGGAGCTGTTTTTT.

This chain links TRBV7-2 with TRBJ1-5; 12 bases are shared with TRBD1. The germline CDR1 and CDR2 sequences are SGHTA and FQGNSA. This CDR3 has 17 residues. J lost 6 bases, V lost 5 bases, and 11 bases had no gene match. The CDR3 here is CASSTGTGGVWGQPQHF. The CDR3 nucleotides are TGTGCCAGCAGCACCGGGACAGGGGGCGTCTGGGGTCAGCCCCAGCATTTT.

The chain employs TRBV2 and TRBJ2-1; 9 bases match TRBD1. This CDR3 spans 14 amino acids. Germline CDR1 reads SNHLY; CDR2 reads FYNNEI. The V segment lost 10 bases and the J segment 5 bases; nucleotides outside the gene matches: 9. In DNA, the CDR3 is TGTGCCATAGCCGGGACAGGGAGGGACAATGAGCAGTTCTTC. Its protein is CAIAGTGRDNEQFF.

The V and J genes are TRBV4-2 and TRBJ2-1, with D possibly matching TRBD2 (5 bases). Germline V CDR1 and CDR2: LGHNA, YNFKEQ. V was trimmed by 1 base and J by 6 bases, leaving 13 bases between them. This CDR3 has 15 residues. Written as DNA, the CDR3 is TGTGCCAGCAGCCAAGTCGGGCCCCGGGGCAATGAGCAGTTCTTC. Its translation: CASSQVGPRGNEQFF.

The chain recombines TRBV3-1 (or the pseudogene TRBV3-2) with TRBJ2-5; 7 nucleotides line up with TRBD2. Looked up from germline, CDR1 is LGHDT and CDR2 is YNNKEL (reference sequence). This CDR3 is built from 16 residues. V lost 0 bases and J lost 5; bases outside the gene matches: 9. As DNA, the CDR3 is TGTGCCAGCAGCCAAGATCTCCTAGCGGTGTTGGAGACCCAGTACTTC. Translated: CASSQDLLAVLETQYF.

This chain links TRBV10-2 with TRBJ2-7; the D gene is possibly TRBD1 (6 bases). This CDR3 is 14 amino acids long. V lost 4 bases and J 1 base, leaving 11 bases between the germline ends. Germline loops: CDR1 WSHSY, CDR2 SAAADI. Written as DNA, the CDR3 is TGCGCCAGCAGTGCCTACACAGGGTCCTACGAGCAGTACGTC. Protein sequence: CASSAYTGSYEQYV.

This clone came up once. This chain links TRBV6-5 with TRBJ2-1; 7 bases map to TRBD1. The CDR3 consists of 13 residues. In germline, CDR1 is MNHEY, CDR2 SVGAGI. J lost 4 bases, V lost 6 bases, and 3 bases had no gene match. Here the CDR3 DNA reads TGTGCCAGCAGCGACAGGGATTACAATGAGCAGTTCTTC. Translated, it gives CASSDRDYNEQFF.

The chain combines TRBV6-4 with TRBJ2-3; 7 nucleotides line up with TRBD2. Germline assignment: CDR1 MRHNA and CDR2 SNTAGT. The CDR3 extends over 15 amino acids. V lost 0 bases to trimming and J lost 4 bases; unmatched junction nucleotides: 4. CDR3 region: CASSDSGRGSDTQYF. As DNA, the CDR3 is TGTGCCAGCAGTGACTCGGGGCGGGGGTCAGATACGCAGTATTTT.

The chain employs TRBV4-1 and TRBJ2-1; 8 positions agree with TRBD2. Germline CDR1 is MGHRA and CDR2 is YSYEKL. With 1 base clipped from V and 6 bases from J, the junction kept 2 bases outside the gene matches. This CDR3 has 14 amino acids. The CDR3 loop is CASSQAGGANEQFF. The CDR3, as DNA: TGCGCCAGCAGCCAAGCGGGGGGGGCCAATGAGCAGTTCTTC.

This chain joins TRBV10-3 and TRBJ2-3; TRBD2 matches at 9 bases. V lost 3 bases, J lost 4 bases, and 5 bases stayed unmatched. Germline loops: CDR1 ENHRY, CDR2 SYGVKD. The CDR3 has 15 residues. The CDR3 DNA reads TGTGCCATCAGTGACTCCACTAGCGGGTCAGATACGCAGTATTTT. Translation: CAISDSTSGSDTQYF.

V is TRBV9 and J is TRBJ1-3; no reliable D call. Trimming took 4 bases from V and 4 from J, leaving 9 bases between them. Germline V gene lookup returns CDR1 SGDLS and CDR2 YYNGEE. CDR3 length: 13 residues. This chain's CDR3 is CASSPSSGNTIYF. DNA of the CDR3: TGTGCCAGCAGCCCGTCCTCGGGAAACACCATATATTTT.

The chain recombines TRBV6-2 or TRBV6-3 with TRBJ1-2; D perhaps matches TRBD1 (6 bases). Germline values: CDR1 MNHEY, CDR2 SVGEGT. V dropped 5 bases and J dropped 5 bases, with 9 bases sitting between them. The CDR3 has 12 amino acids. The chain's CDR3 is CASSATGYGYTF. The CDR3 DNA sequence: TGTGCCAGCAGTGCTACAGGGTATGGCTACACCTTC.

This chain uses TRBV24-1 with TRBJ1-5, with D tentatively TRBD1 (5 bases). V was cut by 3 bases and J by 4 bases, with 12 bases left in between. Germline CDR1 KGHDR, CDR2 SFDVKD. CDR3 length: 15 amino acids. The CDR3 here is CATSDRQGGNQPQHF. The CDR3 DNA reads as TGTGCCACCAGTGATCGGCAGGGAGGGAATCAGCCCCAGCATTTT.

The chain recombines TRBV7-9 with TRBJ2-2, with TRBD2 identical over 10 bases. V shed 4 bases and J 7 bases; nucleotides not matched to a gene: 12. CDR1 is SEHNR and CDR2 is FQNEAQ in the germline V gene (reference sequence). This CDR3 is 17 amino acids long. CDR3 in DNA: TGTGCCAGCAGCTCTCTAGCGGGAGAGGCCTGGGGCGGGGAGCTGTTTTTT. It encodes CASSSLAGEAWGGELFF.

The chain combines TRBV4-3 with TRBJ2-2, with TRBD1 as a possible D gene (5 bases). V was trimmed by 0 bases and J by 8 bases, leaving 10 bases between them. The CDR3 length is 14 residues. Looked up from germline, CDR1 is LGHNA and CDR2 is YSLEER. The CDR3 loop is CASSQEARGGELFF. CDR3 sequence (DNA): TGCGCCAGCAGCCAAGAAGCAAGGGGAGGGGAGCTGTTTTTT.

V is TRBV6-2 or TRBV6-3 and J is TRBJ2-1; 12 positions agree with TRBD2. Trimming removed 3 bases from V and 10 bases from J; junction bases left unmatched: 7. Germline V gives CDR1 MNHEY, CDR2 SVGEGT. CDR3 length: 15 residues. In DNA form, the CDR3 reads TGTGCCAGCAGTTATCTAGCGGGGGGGCGAGGCGAGCAGTTCTTC. Protein sequence: CASSYLAGGRGEQFF.

The rearrangement uses TRBV5-1 and TRBJ2-7, with D unresolved. Germline V gene sequence: CDR1 SGHRS, CDR2 YFSETQ. Deletions cut 0 bases from V and 0 bases from J, with 4 bases between. The CDR3 extends over 13 amino acids. The CDR3 is CASSLGSSYEQYF. The CDR3 DNA is TGCGCCAGCAGCTTGGGCAGCTCCTACGAGCAGTACTTC.

V and J are TRBV4-3 and TRBJ1-2; D may be TRBD1 (5 bases). CDR1 is LGHNA, CDR2 YSLEER, per germline. Between the trimmed V and J ends, which lost 0 bases and 8 bases, there was a span of 10 bases. This CDR3 contains 13 residues. The CDR3 DNA sequence: TGCGCCAGCAGCCAAGATCTGCGGGACGGCTACACCTTC. Translating gives CASSQDLRDGYTF.

The chain employs TRBV5-1 and TRBJ2-5; D not resolved. The CDR3 length is 11 residues. CDR1 SGHRS and CDR2 YFSETQ come from the germline V gene. Trimming removed 4 bases from V and 1 base from J, with 2 bases in between. The CDR3 sequence is CASSLQETQYF. CDR3 DNA sequence: TGCGCCAGCAGCCTCCAAGAGACCCAGTACTTC.